Each of the 30 T cell receptor beta chains below was sequenced from the same sample in a study of cytomegalovirus exposure and HLA in healthy donors. The PCR contained 60 Vbeta and 13 Jbeta primers. Measured with immunoSEQ multiplex PCR; TCRdb has only the in-frame clones, and not every one. Here the sample spans fewer than 200,000 clones, 68% being singletons. The sample taken for sequencing was PBMCs. The origin of the receptors is a woman under 30 in good health and CMV-seropositive.

This chain joins TRBV13 and TRBJ2-3, with D unresolved. CDR3 length: 15 residues. Trimming pared 5 bases from V and 4 bases from J, leaving 16 bases between. Per the germline V gene, CDR1 is PRHDT and CDR2 is FYEKMQ (reference sequence). This CDR3 reads CASSPRITRADTQYF. Here the CDR3 DNA reads TGTGCCAGCAGCCCTCGGATCACACGGGCAGATACGCAGTATTTT.

V usage is TRBV15 and J usage is TRBJ2-7; D uncertain. The CDR3 totals 14 residues. From germline, CDR1 is LNHNV and CDR2 YYDKDF (reference sequence). The V end lost 3 bases, the J end lost 7 bases, and 16 bases lay between the germline ends. This CDR3 reads CATSSDLGPWEQYF. CDR3 bases: TGTGCCACCAGCAGCGACCTAGGCCCTTGGGAGCAGTACTTC.

The V call is TRBV4-3, the J call TRBJ2-7; 9 bases fit TRBD1. The germline gives CDR1 LGHNA, CDR2 YSLEER. V trimming: 3 bases; J trimming: 3 bases; junction bases outside the gene matches: 3. The CDR3 sequence is 14 residues long. As DNA, the CDR3 is TGCGCCAGCAGCCAGACGACAGGGGGCTACGAGCAGTACTTC. This encodes CASSQTTGGYEQYF.

As DNA, the CDR3 is TGTGCCACCAGCACTGAACACACAGATACGCAGTATTTT. Protein sequence: CATSTEHTDTQYF. The chain uses TRBV15 and TRBJ2-3, with D unresolved. The CDR3 runs to 13 residues. Trimming removed 4 bases from V and 2 bases from J, with 7 bases in between. Germline loops: CDR1 LNHNV, CDR2 YYDKDF (reference sequence).

This clone was observed a handful of times. The rearrangement joins TRBV15 to TRBJ2-5, with D unresolved. V lost 4 bases and J lost 3, with 6 bases in between. CDR1 LNHNV and CDR2 YYDKDF come from the germline V gene (reference sequence). CDR3 length equals 12 residues. The CDR3 sequence is CATSKGEETQYF. The DNA of the CDR3 is TGTGCCACCAGCAAAGGAGAAGAGACCCAGTACTTC.

The chain uses TRBV7-6 and TRBJ2-3, with TRBD2 matching 8 bases. J was trimmed by 2 bases and V by 4 bases; bases with no gene match: 17. Germline V lookup: CDR1 SGHVS, CDR2 FNYEAQ. CDR3 length equals 19 residues. CDR3 nucleotides: TGTGCCAGCAGCTCCTCGGGGGGGCCTTTTTTTCAGGACACAGATACGCAGTATTTT. It specifies CASSSSGGPFFQDTDTQYF.

This clone was detected only once. This CDR3 reads CASSSSGTGGFEQYF. CDR3 coding DNA: TGCGCCAGCAGCTCCTCCGGGACAGGGGGATTCGAGCAGTACTTC. The chain links TRBV5-1 to TRBJ2-5, with 11 bases identical to TRBD1. The better agreement between TRBJ2-7 and the DNA end casts doubt on the J call. The CDR3 is made up of 15 amino acids. The germline V gene encodes CDR1 SGHRS and CDR2 YFSETQ.

The chain has TRBV27 and TRBJ1-4; possible D gene TRBD1, 6 bases. The CDR3 covers 16 residues. Germline CDR1 is MNHEY and CDR2 is SMNVEV (reference sequence). V was pared by 7 bases and J by 10 bases, with 25 bases between. The CDR3 DNA reads TGTGCCAGCAAAGGGGGTGACAGAATTAAAACAGGAAAACTGTTTTTT. This translates into CASKGGDRIKTGKLFF. The entire variable domain, with the rest obtained from reference TRBV27 and TRBJ1-4, is as follows: EAQVTQNPRYLITVTGKKLTVTCSQNMNHEYMSWYRQDPGLGLRQIYYSMNVEVTDKGDVPEGYKVSRKEKRNFPLILESPSPNQTSLYFCASKGGDRIKTGKLFFGSGTQLSVL.

V gene TRBV11-2 combines with J gene TRBJ2-7; D is perhaps TRBD2 (6 bases). Germline loops: CDR1 SGHAT, CDR2 FQNNGV. The V and J ends lost 2 bases and 1 base respectively, with 12 bases between them. The CDR3 contains 15 residues. CDR3 amino acids: CASSLLGTYSYEQYF. CDR3 nucleotides: TGTGCCAGCAGCTTACTGGGGACTTATTCCTACGAGCAGTACTTC.

The chain has TRBV7-9 and TRBJ2-1, with TRBD1 identical over 8 bases. J gave up 2 bases and V 3 bases, and 3 bases lay outside the gene matches. This CDR3 comprises 15 residues. Looked up from germline, CDR1 is SEHNR and CDR2 is FQNEAQ (reference sequence). CDR3 residues: CASSLVTGAYNEQFF. The CDR3, as DNA: TGTGCCAGCAGCTTGGTGACAGGGGCCTACAATGAGCAGTTCTTC.

This chain joins TRBV5-1 and TRBJ2-4, with 8 bases that match TRBD1. The CDR3 loop spans 13 amino acids. CDR1 and CDR2 (germline): SGHRS, YFSETQ. V trimming: 4 bases; J trimming: 8 bases; junction bases outside the gene matches: 5. The CDR3 bases are TGCGCCAGCAGCGAGCAGGGGGCAGACATTCAGTACTTC. Encoded protein: CASSEQGADIQYF.

The chain employs TRBV5-1 and TRBJ2-7; the D gene is possibly TRBD1 (5 bases). The CDR3 spans 15 residues. V lost 0 bases and J 5 bases, leaving 15 bases between the germline ends. Germline V lookup: CDR1 SGHRS, CDR2 YFSETQ. CDR3 residues: CASSLGGAPYHEQYF. In nucleotides, the CDR3 is TGCGCCAGCAGCTTGGGGGGCGCCCCTTACCACGAGCAGTACTTC. The complete variable domain, with remaining parts taken from reference TRBV5-1 and TRBJ2-7, reads KAGVTQTPRYLIKTRGQQVTLSCSPISGHRSVSWYQQTPGQGLQFLFEYFSETQRNKGNFPGRFSGRQFSNSRSEMNVSTLELGDSALYLCASSLGGAPYHEQYFGPGTRLTVT.

This clone appeared once. The chain links TRBV27 to TRBJ2-7, with 7 bases lining up with TRBD1. CDR3 length equals 13 residues. The germline gives CDR1 MNHEY, CDR2 SMNVEV (reference sequence). The J segment lost 2 bases and the V segment lost 9 bases, leaving 7 bases of the junction unmatched. This CDR3 reads CASRQGVPYEQYF. CDR3 DNA sequence: TGTGCCAGTCGACAGGGAGTGCCCTACGAGCAGTACTTC.

The genes are TRBV30 and TRBJ2-3; 8 bases fit TRBD2. This CDR3 region has 15 residues. Germline CDR1 GTSNPN, CDR2 SVGIG (reference sequence). V was pared by 1 base and J by 5 bases, with 8 bases of the junction left unmatched. The CDR3 region is CAWSEYGRVQDTQYF. As DNA, the CDR3 is TGTGCCTGGAGTGAGTACGGGAGGGTACAAGATACGCAGTATTTT.

J is TRBJ1-1 and V is TRBV2; 9 nucleotides align to TRBD1. This CDR3 region has 13 residues. The J segment lost 9 bases and the V segment lost 6 bases, leaving 8 bases of the junction unmatched. Looked up from germline, CDR1 is SNHLY and CDR2 is FYNNEI. The CDR3 region is CASSPGTGLQAFF. In DNA form, the CDR3 reads TGTGCCAGCAGCCCTGGGACAGGGTTGCAAGCTTTCTTT.

The genes are TRBV5-6 and TRBJ2-1; 9 bases are shared with TRBD2. The CDR3 has 15 residues. Germline CDR1 reads SGHDT; CDR2 reads YYEEEE. V trimming: 4 bases; J trimming: 8 bases; junction bases outside the gene matches: 10. The chain's CDR3 is CASSATGTSLDEQFF. The CDR3 DNA follows: TGTGCCAGCAGCGCCACCGGGACTAGCCTTGATGAGCAGTTCTTC.

The chain is built from TRBV4-3 and TRBJ2-7; D remains ambiguous. Trimming cost V 1 base and J 4 bases, with 20 bases left between them. The CDR3 has 17 amino acids. CDR1 and CDR2 from the germline V gene are LGHNA and YSLEER. CDR3 DNA sequence: TGCGCCAGCAGCCAAGTCTTTGTTTGGGCAGGTGGTTACGAGCAGTACTTC. Translation gives CASSQVFVWAGGYEQYF.

Concerning this clone itself: Distinct nucleotide sequences in the sample also encode this CDR3. CDR3 nucleotides: TGCAGCGTTGGACAGGGGAACTATGGCTACACCTTC. It encodes CSVGQGNYGYTF. This sequence joins TRBV29-1 and TRBJ1-2; 8 bases are shared with TRBD1. This CDR3 region has 12 residues. After removal of 4 bases from V and 2 bases from J, the junction contained 0 bases not matched to a gene. CDR1 and CDR2 (germline): SQVTM, ANQGSEA.

The table lists this clone with a few counts. The CDR3 here is CASSLERLAGGREQFF. The CDR3 nucleotides are TGCGCCAGCAGCTTGGAGAGACTAGCGGGAGGGCGTGAGCAGTTCTTC. The rearrangement uses TRBV5-1 and TRBJ2-1, with 14 nucleotides matching TRBD2. The V and J ends lost 0 bases and 9 bases, in that order; junction bases with no gene match: 5. The CDR3 contains 16 residues. CDR1 and CDR2 (germline): SGHRS, YFSETQ.

The J gene is TRBJ2-2, the V gene TRBV7-2; 7 nucleotides align to TRBD2. Germline CDR1 and CDR2: SGHTA and FQGNSA. This CDR3 contains 16 residues. V lost 0 bases to trimming and J lost 6 bases; unmatched junction nucleotides: 7. Here the CDR3 reads CASSLAVAGVAGELFF. CDR3 DNA: TGTGCCAGCAGCTTAGCGGTTGCGGGAGTGGCCGGGGAGCTGTTTTTT. Complete variable domain (other parts from reference TRBV7-2 and TRBJ2-2): GAGVSQSPSNKVTEKGKDVELRCDPISGHTALYWYRQSLGQGLEFLIYFQGNSAPDKSGLPSDRFSAERTGGSVSTLTIQRTQQEDSAVYLCASSLAVAGVAGELFFGEGSRLTVL.

V usage is TRBV29-1 and J usage is TRBJ2-1, with a weak D call TRBD1 (7 bases). V lost 4 bases to trimming and J lost 2 bases, with 12 bases between them. The CDR3 contains 14 residues. Germline lookup yields CDR1 SQVTM and CDR2 ANQGSEA. For the CDR3, the DNA is TGCAGCGTTGGGGGGGACAGAACCTACAATGAGCAGTTCTTC. Translating it yields CSVGGDRTYNEQFF.

The chain has TRBV6-5 and TRBJ1-3; 8 nucleotides match TRBD1. The CDR3 loop spans 14 amino acids. Per the germline V gene, CDR1 is MNHEY and CDR2 is SVGAGI. Trimming at V came to 5 bases and at J to 3 bases, leaving 3 bases not matched to a gene. In nucleotides, the CDR3 is TGTGCCAGCAGTGGCACAGGGGGTGGAAACACCATATATTTT. Protein: CASSGTGGGNTIYF.

The sample holds a few counts of this clone. The rearrangement joins TRBV5-6 to TRBJ2-3, with TRBD2 matching 12 bases. CDR3 length: 15 residues. V lost 4 bases, J lost 8 bases, and 8 bases stayed unmatched. Looked up from germline, CDR1 is SGHDT and CDR2 is YYEEEE. The CDR3 DNA reads as TGTGCCAGCAGCCAACTAGCGGGAGGCCCTCGTACGCAGTATTTT. It translates to CASSQLAGGPRTQYF.

The V call is TRBV6-5, the J call TRBJ2-1; D call uncertain. CDR3 length equals 16 residues. CDR1 and CDR2 (germline): MNHEY, SVGAGI. Trimming took off 3 bases at V and 0 bases at J, with 12 bases between the two ends. The CDR3 protein is CASSYDPRSSYNEQFF. The CDR3 DNA follows: TGTGCCAGCAGTTATGATCCAAGGAGCTCCTACAATGAGCAGTTCTTC.

The chain employs TRBV25-1 and TRBJ2-5; D might be TRBD1 (5 bases). Trimming removed 6 bases from V and 3 bases from J, with 11 bases in between. The germline gives CDR1 MGHDK, CDR2 SYGVNS. CDR3 size: 13 residues. The CDR3 reads CASSWGGEETQYF. For the CDR3, the DNA is TGTGCCAGCAGCTGGGGCGGAGAAGAGACCCAGTACTTC.

This clone came up once. The V and J genes are TRBV11-2 and TRBJ1-1, with D maybe TRBD1 (5 bases). The germline CDR1 and CDR2 sequences are SGHAT and FQNNGV. The CDR3 extends over 17 amino acids. Deletions cut 6 bases from V and 0 bases from J, with 20 bases between. The CDR3 spells CASSYWGVEGLNTEAFF. The CDR3 DNA reads as TGTGCCAGCAGTTATTGGGGAGTGGAGGGGCTGAACACTGAAGCTTTCTTT.

This clone has just a few counts. This sequence joins TRBV30 and TRBJ1-4; 7 bases map to TRBD1. The CDR3 covers 13 residues. V lost 8 bases and J lost 8; bases outside the gene matches: 11. Germline V gene lookup returns CDR1 GTSNPN and CDR2 SVGIG (reference sequence). In nucleotides, the CDR3 is TGTGCCGGACTGACAGGGTTCGGGGAAAAACTGTTTTTT. Its translation: CAGLTGFGEKLFF.

The chain has TRBV6-6 and TRBJ2-1; 7 bases are a match to TRBD1. Germline V gene data show CDR1 as MNHNY and CDR2 as SVGAGI (reference sequence). J gave up 5 bases and V 1 base, and 8 bases lay outside the gene matches. This CDR3 comprises 16 residues. CDR3 nucleotide sequence: TGTGCCAGCAGTTACTGGGCCGGGACAGAACACAATGAGCAGTTCTTC. This codes for CASSYWAGTEHNEQFF.

The chain carries TRBV7-2 and TRBJ2-4; D not resolved. CDR3 length: 15 residues. Trimming removed 4 bases at V and 0 bases at J, with 10 bases between. The germline CDR1 and CDR2 sequences are SGHTA and FQGNSA. In DNA form, the CDR3 reads TGTGCCAGCAGCTCCCTAGAAGGAGCCAAAAACATTCAGTACTTC. This encodes CASSSLEGAKNIQYF.

This sequence joins TRBV10-3 and TRBJ2-3; D remains unclear. Trimming pared 3 bases from V and 0 bases from J, leaving 13 bases between. The CDR3 is 16 amino acids. The germline V gene encodes CDR1 ENHRY and CDR2 SYGVKD. The CDR3 nucleotides read TGTGCCATCAGTGATTTAAAGAGATCTAGCACAGATACGCAGTATTTT. It yields the protein CAISDLKRSSTDTQYF.